Detailed here is one TCR beta chain. A much larger clone is a single base away; this may be a read error. This sample was taken from a study of blood T cells in healthy people across ages. For the second PCR, which ran for about 6 to 12 cycles, a sample-barcoded 5' primer and a J-beta primer mix were used. Tagging of each cDNA molecule was performed by a template-switch adaptor with 12 random nucleotides. TCRdb fed the 5' RACE reads into MiXCR, producing one record per CDR3 protein. This table has around 870,000 distinct CDR3 sequences, under 30% appearing once. Researchers isolated at least 7 million PBMCs per sample. The CDR3 length is 14 residues. Germline-derived CDR1 and CDR2 are LGHNA and YSLEER.

The sample comprised blood. The receptor's source is a woman aged 80 or over in good health. The V and J genes are TRBV4-3 and TRBJ2-1, with D possibly matching TRBD2 (6 bases). CDR3 sequence (DNA): TGCGCCAGCAACCAAAGCGGGCTAGACAATGAGCAGTTCTTC. It specifies CASNQSGLDNEQFF.